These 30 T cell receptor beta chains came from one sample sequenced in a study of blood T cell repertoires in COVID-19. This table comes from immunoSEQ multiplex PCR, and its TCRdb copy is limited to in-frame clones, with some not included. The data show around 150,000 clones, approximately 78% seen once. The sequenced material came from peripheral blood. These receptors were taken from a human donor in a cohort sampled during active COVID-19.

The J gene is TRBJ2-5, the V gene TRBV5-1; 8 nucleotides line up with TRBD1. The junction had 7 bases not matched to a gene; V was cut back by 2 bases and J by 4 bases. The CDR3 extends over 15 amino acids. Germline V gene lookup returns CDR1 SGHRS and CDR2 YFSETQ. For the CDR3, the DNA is TGCGCCAGCAGCTTCGGACAGGGTGGGACAGAGACCCAGTACTTC. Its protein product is CASSFGQGGTETQYF.

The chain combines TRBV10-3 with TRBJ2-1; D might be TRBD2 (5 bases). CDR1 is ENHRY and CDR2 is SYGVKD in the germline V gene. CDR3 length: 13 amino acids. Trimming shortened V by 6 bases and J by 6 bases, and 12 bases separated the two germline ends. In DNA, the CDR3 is TGTGCCATCAGCGACCCGGGGATCAATGAGCAGTTCTTC. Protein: CAISDPGINEQFF.

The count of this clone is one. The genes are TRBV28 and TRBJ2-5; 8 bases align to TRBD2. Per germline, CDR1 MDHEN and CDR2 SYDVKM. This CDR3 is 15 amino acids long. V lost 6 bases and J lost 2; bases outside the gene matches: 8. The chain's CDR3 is CASSSLGGGQETQYF. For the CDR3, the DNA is TGTGCCAGCAGCTCGCTGGGCGGGGGGCAAGAGACCCAGTACTTC.

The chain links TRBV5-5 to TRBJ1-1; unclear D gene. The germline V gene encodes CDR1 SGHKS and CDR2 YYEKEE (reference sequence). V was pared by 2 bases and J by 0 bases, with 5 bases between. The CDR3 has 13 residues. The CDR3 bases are TGTGCCAGCAGCTTTAAAATGAACACTGAAGCTTTCTTT. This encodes CASSFKMNTEAFF.

In nucleotides, the CDR3 is TGTGCCAGCAGCTACAGGGACCACGAGCAGTACTTC. Amino acid sequence: CASSYRDHEQYF. The J gene is TRBJ2-7, the V gene TRBV11-1; weak D call: TRBD1 (6 bases). Per germline, CDR1 SGHAT and CDR2 FQDESV (reference sequence). The CDR3 runs to 12 residues. V was pared by 4 bases and J by 5 bases, with 9 bases between.

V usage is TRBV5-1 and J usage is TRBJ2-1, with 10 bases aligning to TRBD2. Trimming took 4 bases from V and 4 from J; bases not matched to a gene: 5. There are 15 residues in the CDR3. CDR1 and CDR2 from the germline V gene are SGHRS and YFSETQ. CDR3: CASSKGLAVYNEQFF. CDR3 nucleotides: TGCGCCAGCAGCAAAGGACTAGCGGTGTACAATGAGCAGTTCTTC.

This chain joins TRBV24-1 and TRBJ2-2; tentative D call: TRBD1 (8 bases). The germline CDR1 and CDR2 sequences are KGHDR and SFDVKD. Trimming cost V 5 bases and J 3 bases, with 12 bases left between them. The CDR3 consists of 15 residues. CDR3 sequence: CATSGTGRDTGELFF. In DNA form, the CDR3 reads TGTGCCACCAGTGGGACAGGGAGGGACACCGGGGAGCTGTTTTTT.

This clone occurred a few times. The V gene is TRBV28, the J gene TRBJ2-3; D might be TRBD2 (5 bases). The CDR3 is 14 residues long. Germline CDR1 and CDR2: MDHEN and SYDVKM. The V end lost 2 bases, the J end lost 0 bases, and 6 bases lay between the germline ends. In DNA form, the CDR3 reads TGTGCCAGCAGTTTAGGAGGTAGCACAGATACGCAGTATTTT. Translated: CASSLGGSTDTQYF. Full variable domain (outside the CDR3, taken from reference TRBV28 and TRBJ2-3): DVKVTQSSRYLVKRTGEKVFLECVQDMDHENMFWYRQDPGLGLRLIYFSYDVKMKEKGDIPEGYSVSREKKERFSLILESASTNQTSMYLCASSLGGSTDTQYFGPGTRLTVL.

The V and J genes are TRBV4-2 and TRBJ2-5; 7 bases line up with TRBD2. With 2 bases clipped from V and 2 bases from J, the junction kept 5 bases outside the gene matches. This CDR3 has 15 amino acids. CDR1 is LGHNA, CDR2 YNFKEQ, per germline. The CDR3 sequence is CASSQRLAGQETQYF. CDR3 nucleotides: TGTGCCAGCAGCCAAAGATTAGCGGGTCAAGAGACCCAGTACTTC.

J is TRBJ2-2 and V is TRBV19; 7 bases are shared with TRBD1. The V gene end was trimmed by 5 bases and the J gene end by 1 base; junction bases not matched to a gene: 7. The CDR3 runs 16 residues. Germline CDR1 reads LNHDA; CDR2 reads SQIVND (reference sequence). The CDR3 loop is CASSPLDRKNTGELFF. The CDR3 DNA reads TGTGCCAGTAGTCCTCTGGACAGGAAGAACACCGGGGAGCTGTTTTTT.

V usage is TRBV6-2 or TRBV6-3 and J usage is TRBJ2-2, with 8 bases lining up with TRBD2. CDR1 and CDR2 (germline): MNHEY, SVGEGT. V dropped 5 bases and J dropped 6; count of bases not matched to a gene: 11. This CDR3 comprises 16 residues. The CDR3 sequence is CASSTRRAGEAGELFF. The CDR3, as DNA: TGTGCCAGCAGTACCCGAAGAGCGGGAGAAGCCGGGGAGCTGTTTTTT.

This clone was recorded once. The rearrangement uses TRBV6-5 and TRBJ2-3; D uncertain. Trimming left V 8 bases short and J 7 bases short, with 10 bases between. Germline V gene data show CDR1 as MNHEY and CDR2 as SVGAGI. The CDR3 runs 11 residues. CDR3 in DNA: TGTGCCAGCGCCCTCGGGTATACGCAGTATTTT. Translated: CASALGYTQYF.

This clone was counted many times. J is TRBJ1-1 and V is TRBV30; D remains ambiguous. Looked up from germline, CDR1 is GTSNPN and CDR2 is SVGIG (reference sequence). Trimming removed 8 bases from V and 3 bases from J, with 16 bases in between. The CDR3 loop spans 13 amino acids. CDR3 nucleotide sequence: TGTGCCAAAAATCGTAGAGGTTACACTGAAGCTTTCTTT. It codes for CAKNRRGYTEAFF.

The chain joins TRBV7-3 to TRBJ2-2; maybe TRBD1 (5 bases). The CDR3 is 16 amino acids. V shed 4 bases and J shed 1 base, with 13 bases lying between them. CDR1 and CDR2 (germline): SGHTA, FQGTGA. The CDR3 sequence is CASSSVGPENTGELFF. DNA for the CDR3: TGTGCCAGCAGCTCCGTGGGGCCGGAGAACACCGGGGAGCTGTTTTTT.

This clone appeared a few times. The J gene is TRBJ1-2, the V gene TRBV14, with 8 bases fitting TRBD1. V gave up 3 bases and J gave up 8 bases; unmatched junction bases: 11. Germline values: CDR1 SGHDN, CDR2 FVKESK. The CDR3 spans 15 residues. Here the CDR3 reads CASSHLGQALGGYTF. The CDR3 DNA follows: TGTGCCAGCAGCCACTTGGGACAGGCCTTGGGAGGCTACACCTTC.

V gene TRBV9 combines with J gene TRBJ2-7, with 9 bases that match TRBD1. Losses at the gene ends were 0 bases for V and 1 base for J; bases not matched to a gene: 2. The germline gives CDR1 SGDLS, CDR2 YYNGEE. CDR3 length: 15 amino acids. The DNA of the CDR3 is TGTGCCAGCAGCGTAGAACAGGGGGCGTCCTACGAGCAGTACTTC. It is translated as CASSVEQGASYEQYF.

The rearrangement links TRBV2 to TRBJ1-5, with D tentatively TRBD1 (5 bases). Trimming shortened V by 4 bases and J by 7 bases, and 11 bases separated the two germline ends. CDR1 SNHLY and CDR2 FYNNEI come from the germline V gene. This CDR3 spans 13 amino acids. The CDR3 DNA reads TGTGCCAGCAGTGGAACAGGTGAGCAGCCCCAGCATTTT. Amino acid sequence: CASSGTGEQPQHF.

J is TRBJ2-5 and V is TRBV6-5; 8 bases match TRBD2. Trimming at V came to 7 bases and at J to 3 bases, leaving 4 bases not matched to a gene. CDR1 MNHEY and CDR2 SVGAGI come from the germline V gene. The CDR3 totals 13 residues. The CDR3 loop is CASMVSGKETQYF. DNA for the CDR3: TGTGCCAGCATGGTTAGCGGGAAAGAGACCCAGTACTTC.

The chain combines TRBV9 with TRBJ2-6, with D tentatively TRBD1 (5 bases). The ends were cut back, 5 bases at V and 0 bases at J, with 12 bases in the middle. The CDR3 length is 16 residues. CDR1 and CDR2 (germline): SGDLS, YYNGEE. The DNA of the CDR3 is TGTGCCAGCAGTGCAGGGCCCAGCTCTGGGGCCAACGTCCTGACTTTC. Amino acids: CASSAGPSSGANVLTF. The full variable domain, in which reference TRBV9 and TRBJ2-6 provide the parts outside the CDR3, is DSGVTQTPKHLITATGQRVTLRCSPRSGDLSVYWYQQSLDQGLQFLIQYYNGEERAKGNILERFSAQQFPDLHSELNLSSLELGDSALYFCASSAGPSSGANVLTFGAGSRLTVL.

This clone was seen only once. Written as DNA, the CDR3 is TGTGCCACCGGGGTGACAGGGAGCGGTCACTCCTACAATGAGCAGTTCTTC. Its protein product is CATGVTGSGHSYNEQFF. The J gene is TRBJ2-1, the V gene TRBV10-3; TRBD1 matches 7 bases. The CDR3 has 17 amino acids. CDR1 and CDR2 from the germline V gene are ENHRY and SYGVKD. The trim removed 10 bases at V and 0 bases at J, leaving 15 bases unmatched.

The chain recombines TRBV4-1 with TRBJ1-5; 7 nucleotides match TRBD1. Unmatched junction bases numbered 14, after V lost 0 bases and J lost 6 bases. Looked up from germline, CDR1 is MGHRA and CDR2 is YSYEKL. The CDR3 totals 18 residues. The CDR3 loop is CASSQDWNPTGEAQPQHF. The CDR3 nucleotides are TGCGCCAGCAGCCAAGATTGGAACCCCACAGGGGAGGCTCAGCCCCAGCATTTT.

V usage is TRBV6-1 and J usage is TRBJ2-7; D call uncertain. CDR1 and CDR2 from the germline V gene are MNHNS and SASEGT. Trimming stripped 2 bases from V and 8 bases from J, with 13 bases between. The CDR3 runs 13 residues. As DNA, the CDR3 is TGTGCCAGCAGTGAATCACATCTCGACAAGCAGTACTTC. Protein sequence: CASSESHLDKQYF.

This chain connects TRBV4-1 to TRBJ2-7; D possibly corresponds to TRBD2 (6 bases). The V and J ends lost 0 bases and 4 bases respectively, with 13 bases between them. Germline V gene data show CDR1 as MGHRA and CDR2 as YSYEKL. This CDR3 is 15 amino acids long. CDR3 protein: CASSQEEGIMYEQYF. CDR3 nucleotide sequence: TGCGCCAGCAGCCAAGAGGAGGGTATTATGTACGAGCAGTACTTC.

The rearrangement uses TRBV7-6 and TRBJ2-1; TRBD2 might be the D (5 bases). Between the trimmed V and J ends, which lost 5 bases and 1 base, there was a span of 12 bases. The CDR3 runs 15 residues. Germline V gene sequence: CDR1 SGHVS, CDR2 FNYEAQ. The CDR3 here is CASSASWESYNEQFF. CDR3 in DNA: TGTGCCAGCAGCGCATCGTGGGAGTCCTACAATGAGCAGTTCTTC.

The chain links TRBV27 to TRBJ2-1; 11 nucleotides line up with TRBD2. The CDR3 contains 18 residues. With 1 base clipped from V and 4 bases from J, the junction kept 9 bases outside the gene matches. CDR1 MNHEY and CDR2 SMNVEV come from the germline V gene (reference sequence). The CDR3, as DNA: TGTGCCAGCAGTTTATTAACGGGGCCTAGCGGGAGGTACAATGAGCAGTTCTTC. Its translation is CASSLLTGPSGRYNEQFF.

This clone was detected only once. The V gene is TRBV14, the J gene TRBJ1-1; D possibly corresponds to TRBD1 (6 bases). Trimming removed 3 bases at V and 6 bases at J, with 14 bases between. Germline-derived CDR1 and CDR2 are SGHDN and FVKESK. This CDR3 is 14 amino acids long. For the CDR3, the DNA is TGTGCCAGCAGCCAGGAAACAGGGCGTGCTGAAGCTTTCTTT. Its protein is CASSQETGRAEAFF.

CDR3 sequence (DNA): TGTGCCAGCTCACCACTGACAGGCTCCACAGATACGCAGTATTTT. Protein sequence: CASSPLTGSTDTQYF. V is TRBV18 and J is TRBJ2-3; tentatively, D is TRBD1 (6 bases). The CDR3 covers 15 residues. The V gene's germline CDR1 is KGHSH and CDR2 LQKENI. The V end was cut by 1 base, the J end by 2 bases, with 10 bases between.

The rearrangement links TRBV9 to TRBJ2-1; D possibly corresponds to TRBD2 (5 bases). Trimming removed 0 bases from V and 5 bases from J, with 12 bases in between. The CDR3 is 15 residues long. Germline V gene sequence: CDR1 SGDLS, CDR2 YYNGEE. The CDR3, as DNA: TGTGCCAGCAGCGTAGGAAGCGGCTTAAACAATGAGCAGTTCTTC. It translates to CASSVGSGLNNEQFF.

The CDR3 loop reads CASSFWTGNTGELFF. The CDR3 coding sequence is TGTGCCAGCAGCTTTTGGACAGGGAACACCGGGGAGCTGTTTTTT. The chain links TRBV5-5 to TRBJ2-2; TRBD1 matches at 7 bases. The CDR3 runs to 15 residues. Germline V gene lookup returns CDR1 SGHKS and CDR2 YYEKEE (reference sequence). V lost 2 bases to trimming and J lost 1 base; unmatched junction nucleotides: 2. Full variable domain (rest looked up from reference TRBV5-5 and TRBJ2-2): DAGVTQSPTHLIKTRGQQVTLRCSPISGHKSVSWYQQVLGQGPQFIFQYYEKEERGRGNFPDRFSARQFPNYSSELNVNALLLGDSALYLCASSFWTGNTGELFFGEGSRLTVL.

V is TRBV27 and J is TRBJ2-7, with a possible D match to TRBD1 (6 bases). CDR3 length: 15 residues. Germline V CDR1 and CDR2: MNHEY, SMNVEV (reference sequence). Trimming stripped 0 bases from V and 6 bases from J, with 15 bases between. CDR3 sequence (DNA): TGTGCCAGCAGTTTATCCTCCCAGGGGCTTGCCGAGCAGTACTTC. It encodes CASSLSSQGLAEQYF.